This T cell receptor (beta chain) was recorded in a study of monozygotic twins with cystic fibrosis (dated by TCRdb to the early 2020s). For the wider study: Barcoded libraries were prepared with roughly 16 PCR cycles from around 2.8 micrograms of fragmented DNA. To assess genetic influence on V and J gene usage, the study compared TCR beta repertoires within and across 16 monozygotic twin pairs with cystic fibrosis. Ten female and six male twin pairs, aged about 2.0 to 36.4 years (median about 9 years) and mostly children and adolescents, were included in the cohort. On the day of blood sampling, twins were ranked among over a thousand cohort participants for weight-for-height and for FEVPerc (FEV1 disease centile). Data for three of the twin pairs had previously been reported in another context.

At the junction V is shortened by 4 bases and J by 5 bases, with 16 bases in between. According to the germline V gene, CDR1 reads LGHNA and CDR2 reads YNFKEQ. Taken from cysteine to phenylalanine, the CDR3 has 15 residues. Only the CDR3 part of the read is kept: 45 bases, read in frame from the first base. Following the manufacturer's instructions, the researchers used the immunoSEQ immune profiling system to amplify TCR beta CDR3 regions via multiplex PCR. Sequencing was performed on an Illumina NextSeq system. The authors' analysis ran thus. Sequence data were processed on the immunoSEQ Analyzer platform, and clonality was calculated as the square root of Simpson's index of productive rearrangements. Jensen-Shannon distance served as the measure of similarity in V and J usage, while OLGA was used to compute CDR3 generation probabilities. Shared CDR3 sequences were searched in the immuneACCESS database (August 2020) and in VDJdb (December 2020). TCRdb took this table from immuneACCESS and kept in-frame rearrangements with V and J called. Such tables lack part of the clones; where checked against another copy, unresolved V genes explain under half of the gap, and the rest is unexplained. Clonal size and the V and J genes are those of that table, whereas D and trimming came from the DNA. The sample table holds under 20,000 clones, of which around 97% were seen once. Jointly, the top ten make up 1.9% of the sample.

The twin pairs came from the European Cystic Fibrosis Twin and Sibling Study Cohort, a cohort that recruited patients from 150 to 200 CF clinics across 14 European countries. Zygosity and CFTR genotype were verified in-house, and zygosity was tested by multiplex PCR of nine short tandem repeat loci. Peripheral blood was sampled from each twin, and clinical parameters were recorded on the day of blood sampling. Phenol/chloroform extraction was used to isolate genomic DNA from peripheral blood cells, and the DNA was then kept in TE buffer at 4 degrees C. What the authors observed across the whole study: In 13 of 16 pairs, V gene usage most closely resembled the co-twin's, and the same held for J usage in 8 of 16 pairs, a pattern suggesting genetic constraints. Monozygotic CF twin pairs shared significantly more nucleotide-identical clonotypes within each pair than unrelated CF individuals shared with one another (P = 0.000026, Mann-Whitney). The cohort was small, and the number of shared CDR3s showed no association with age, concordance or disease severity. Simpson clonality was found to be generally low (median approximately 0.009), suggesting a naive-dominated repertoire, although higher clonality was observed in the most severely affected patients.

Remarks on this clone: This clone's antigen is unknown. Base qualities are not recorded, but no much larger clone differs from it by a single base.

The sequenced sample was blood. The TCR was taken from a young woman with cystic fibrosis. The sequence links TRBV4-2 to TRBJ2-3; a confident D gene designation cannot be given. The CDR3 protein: CASSPRLSLRDTQYF. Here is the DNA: TGTGCCAGCAGCCCAAGACTCTCTCTGAGAGATACGCAGTATTTT.